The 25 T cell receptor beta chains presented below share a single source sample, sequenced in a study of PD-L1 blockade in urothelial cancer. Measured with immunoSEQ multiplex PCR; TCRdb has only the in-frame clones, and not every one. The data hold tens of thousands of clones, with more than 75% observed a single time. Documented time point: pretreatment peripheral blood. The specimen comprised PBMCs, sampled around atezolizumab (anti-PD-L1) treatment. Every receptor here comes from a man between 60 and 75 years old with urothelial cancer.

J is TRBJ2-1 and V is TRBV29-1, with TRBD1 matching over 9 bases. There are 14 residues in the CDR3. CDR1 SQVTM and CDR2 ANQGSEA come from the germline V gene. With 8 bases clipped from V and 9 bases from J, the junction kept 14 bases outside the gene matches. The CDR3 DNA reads TGCAGCTTCTCCGGGACAGGGAACGTCGGTGAGCAGTTCTTC. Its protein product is CSFSGTGNVGEQFF.

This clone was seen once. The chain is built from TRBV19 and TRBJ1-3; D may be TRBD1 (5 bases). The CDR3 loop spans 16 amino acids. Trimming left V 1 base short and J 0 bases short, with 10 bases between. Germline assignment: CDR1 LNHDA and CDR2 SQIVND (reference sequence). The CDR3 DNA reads TGTGCCAGTAGTATAGGGCAGGGCGTCTCTGGAAACACCATATATTTT. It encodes CASSIGQGVSGNTIYF.

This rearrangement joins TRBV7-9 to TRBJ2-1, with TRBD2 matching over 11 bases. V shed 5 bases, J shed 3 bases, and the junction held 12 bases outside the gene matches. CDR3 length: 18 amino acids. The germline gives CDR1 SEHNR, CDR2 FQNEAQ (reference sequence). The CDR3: CASSRGLADRPYYNEQFF. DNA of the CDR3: TGTGCCAGCAGCAGGGGACTAGCGGACAGACCGTACTACAATGAGCAGTTCTTC. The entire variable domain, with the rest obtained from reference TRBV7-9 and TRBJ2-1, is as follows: DTGVSQNPRHKITKRGQNVTFRCDPISEHNRLYWYRQTLGQGPEFLTYFQNEAQLEKSRLLSDRFSAERPKGSFSTLEIQRTEQGDSAMYLCASSRGLADRPYYNEQFFGPGTRLTVL.

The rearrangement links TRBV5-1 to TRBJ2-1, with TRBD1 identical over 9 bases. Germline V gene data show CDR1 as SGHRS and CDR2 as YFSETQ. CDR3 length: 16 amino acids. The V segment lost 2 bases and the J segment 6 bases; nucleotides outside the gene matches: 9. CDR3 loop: CASSLSGTGLRNEQFF. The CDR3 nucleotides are TGCGCCAGCAGCTTATCCGGGACAGGGCTACGCAATGAGCAGTTCTTC.

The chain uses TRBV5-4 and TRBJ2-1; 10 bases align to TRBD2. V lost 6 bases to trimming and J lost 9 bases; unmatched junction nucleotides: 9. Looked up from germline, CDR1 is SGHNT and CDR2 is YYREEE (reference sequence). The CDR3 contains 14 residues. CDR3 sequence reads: CASISSGGSGEQFF. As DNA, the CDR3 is TGTGCCAGCATCTCTAGCGGGGGAAGTGGTGAGCAGTTCTTC.

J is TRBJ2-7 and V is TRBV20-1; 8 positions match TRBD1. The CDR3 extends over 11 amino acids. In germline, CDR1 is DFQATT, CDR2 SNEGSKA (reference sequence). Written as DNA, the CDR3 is TGCAGGCCAGACAGGGGCCACGAGCAGTACTTC. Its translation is CRPDRGHEQYF.

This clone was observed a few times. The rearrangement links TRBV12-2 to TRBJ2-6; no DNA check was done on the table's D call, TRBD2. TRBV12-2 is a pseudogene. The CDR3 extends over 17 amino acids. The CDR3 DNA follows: TGTGCAAGTCGCTTAAAGAGCAGGAGGCTCTGGGCCAACGTCCTGACTTTC. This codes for CASRLKSRRLWANVLTF.

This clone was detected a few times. The CDR3 DNA follows: TGTGCCTGGAGTTCGGCGGGACAGGTGGGAAAAAACTCTGAAGCTTTCTTT. It encodes CAWSSAGQVGKNSEAFF. The V and J genes are TRBV30 and TRBJ1-1; 8 bases align to TRBD1. Losses at the gene ends were 2 bases for V and 6 bases for J; bases not matched to a gene: 17. This CDR3 is 17 amino acids long. Per the germline V gene, CDR1 is GTSNPN and CDR2 is SVGIG (reference sequence).

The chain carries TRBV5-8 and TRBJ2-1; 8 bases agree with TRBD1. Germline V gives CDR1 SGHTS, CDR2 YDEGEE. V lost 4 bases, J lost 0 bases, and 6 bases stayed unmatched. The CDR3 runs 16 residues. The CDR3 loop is CASSPGDRSSYNEQFF. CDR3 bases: TGTGCCAGCAGCCCGGGGGACAGGAGCTCCTACAATGAGCAGTTCTTC.

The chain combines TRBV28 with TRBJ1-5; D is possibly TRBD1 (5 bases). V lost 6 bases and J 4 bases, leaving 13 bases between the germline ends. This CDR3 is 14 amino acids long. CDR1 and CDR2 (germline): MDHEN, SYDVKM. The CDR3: CASRRGGENQPQHF. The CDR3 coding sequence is TGTGCCAGCAGACGCGGGGGTGAGAATCAGCCCCAGCATTTT.

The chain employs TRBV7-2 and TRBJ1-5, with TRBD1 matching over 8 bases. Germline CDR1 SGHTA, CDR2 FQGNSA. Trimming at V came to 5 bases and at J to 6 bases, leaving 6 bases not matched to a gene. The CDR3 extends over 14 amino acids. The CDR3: CASSPGGRGQPQHF. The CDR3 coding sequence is TGTGCCAGCAGCCCAGGGGGCCGGGGTCAGCCCCAGCATTTT.

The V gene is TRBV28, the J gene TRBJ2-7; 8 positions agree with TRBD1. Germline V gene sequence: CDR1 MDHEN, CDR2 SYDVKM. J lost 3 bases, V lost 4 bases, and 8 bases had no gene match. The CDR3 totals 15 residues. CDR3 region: CASSSTGTGLYEQYF. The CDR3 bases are TGTGCCAGCAGTTCGACCGGGACAGGACTCTACGAGCAGTACTTC.

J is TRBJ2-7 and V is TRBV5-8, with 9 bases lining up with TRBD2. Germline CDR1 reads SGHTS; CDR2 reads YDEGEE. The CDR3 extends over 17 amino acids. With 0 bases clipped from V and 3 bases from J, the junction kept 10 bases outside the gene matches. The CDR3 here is CASSLALAAGGNYEQYF. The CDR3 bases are TGTGCCAGCAGCTTGGCCTTAGCAGCGGGAGGAAACTACGAGCAGTACTTC.

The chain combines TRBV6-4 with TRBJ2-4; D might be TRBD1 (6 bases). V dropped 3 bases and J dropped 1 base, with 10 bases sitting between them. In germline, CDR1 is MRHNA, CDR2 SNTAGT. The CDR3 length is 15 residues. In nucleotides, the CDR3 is TGTGCCAGCAGTGAACAGGGTGGTGCCAAAAACATTCAGTACTTC. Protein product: CASSEQGGAKNIQYF.

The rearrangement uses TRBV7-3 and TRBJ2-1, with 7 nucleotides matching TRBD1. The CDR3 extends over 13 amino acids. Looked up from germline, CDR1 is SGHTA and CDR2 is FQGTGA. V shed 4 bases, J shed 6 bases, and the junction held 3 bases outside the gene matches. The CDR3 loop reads CASSWGTVNEQFF. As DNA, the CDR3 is TGTGCCAGCAGCTGGGGGACAGTCAATGAGCAGTTCTTC.

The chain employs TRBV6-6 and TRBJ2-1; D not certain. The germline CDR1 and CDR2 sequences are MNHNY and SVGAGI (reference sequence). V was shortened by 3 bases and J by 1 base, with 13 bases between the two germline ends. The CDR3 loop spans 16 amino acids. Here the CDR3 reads CASSYSRGASYNEQFF. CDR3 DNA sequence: TGTGCCAGCAGTTATAGTCGCGGAGCTTCCTACAATGAGCAGTTCTTC.

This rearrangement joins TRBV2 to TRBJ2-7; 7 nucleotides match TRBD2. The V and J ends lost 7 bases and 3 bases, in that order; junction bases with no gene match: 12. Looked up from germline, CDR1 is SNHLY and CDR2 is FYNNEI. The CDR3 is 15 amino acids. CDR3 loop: CASTQRGQRGYEQYF. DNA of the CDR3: TGTGCCAGCACCCAGCGGGGCCAGAGAGGCTACGAGCAGTACTTC.

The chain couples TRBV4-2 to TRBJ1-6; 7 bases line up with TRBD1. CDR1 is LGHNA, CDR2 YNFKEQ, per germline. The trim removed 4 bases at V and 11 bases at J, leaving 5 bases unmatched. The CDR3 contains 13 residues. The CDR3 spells CASSPGQAAPLHF. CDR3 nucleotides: TGTGCCAGCAGCCCAGGACAGGCGGCACCCCTCCACTTT.

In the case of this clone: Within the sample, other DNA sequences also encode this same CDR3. The DNA for the CDR3 is TGTGCCAGCCAGGGTTCTGGAAACACCATATATTTT. It specifies CASQGSGNTIYF. The chain carries TRBV2 and TRBJ1-3; a weak D match, TRBD1 (5 bases). The CDR3 loop spans 12 amino acids. The V and J ends lost 8 bases and 1 base respectively, with 6 bases between them. Germline CDR1 SNHLY, CDR2 FYNNEI.

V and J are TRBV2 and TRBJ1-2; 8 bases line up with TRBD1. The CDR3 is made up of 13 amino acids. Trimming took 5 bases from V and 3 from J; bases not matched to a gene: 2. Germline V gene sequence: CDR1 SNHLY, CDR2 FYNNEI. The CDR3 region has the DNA TGTGCCAGCAGTTTGACAGGGGACTATGGCTACACCTTC. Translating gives CASSLTGDYGYTF. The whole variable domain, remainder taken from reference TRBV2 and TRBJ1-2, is EPEVTQTPSHQVTQMGQEVILRCVPISNHLYFYWYRQILGQKVEFLVSFYNNEISEKSEIFDDQFSVERPDGSNFTLKIRSTKLEDSAMYFCASSLTGDYGYTFGSGTRLTVV.

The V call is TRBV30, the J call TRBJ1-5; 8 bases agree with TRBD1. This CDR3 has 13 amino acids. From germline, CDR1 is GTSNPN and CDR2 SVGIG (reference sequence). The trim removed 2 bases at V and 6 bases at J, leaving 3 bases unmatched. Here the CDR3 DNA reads TGTGCCTGGAGTCCGACAGGGGTTCAGCCCCAGCATTTT. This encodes CAWSPTGVQPQHF.

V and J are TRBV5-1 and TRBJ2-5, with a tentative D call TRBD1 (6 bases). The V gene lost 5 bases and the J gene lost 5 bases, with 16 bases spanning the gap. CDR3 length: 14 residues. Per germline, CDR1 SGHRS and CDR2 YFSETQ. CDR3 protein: CASSLADSSETQYF. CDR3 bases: TGCGCCAGCAGTCTGGCGGACAGTTCTGAGACCCAGTACTTC. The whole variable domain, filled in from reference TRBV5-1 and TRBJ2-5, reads KAGVTQTPRYLIKTRGQQVTLSCSPISGHRSVSWYQQTPGQGLQFLFEYFSETQRNKGNFPGRFSGRQFSNSRSEMNVSTLELGDSALYLCASSLADSSETQYFGPGTRLLVL.

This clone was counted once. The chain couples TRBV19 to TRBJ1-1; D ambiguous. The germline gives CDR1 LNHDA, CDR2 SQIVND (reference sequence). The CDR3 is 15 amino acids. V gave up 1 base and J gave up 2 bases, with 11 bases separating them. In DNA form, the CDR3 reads TGTGCCAGTAGTATAGTGGGAGCGGGAAACACTGAAGCTTTCTTT. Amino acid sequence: CASSIVGAGNTEAFF.

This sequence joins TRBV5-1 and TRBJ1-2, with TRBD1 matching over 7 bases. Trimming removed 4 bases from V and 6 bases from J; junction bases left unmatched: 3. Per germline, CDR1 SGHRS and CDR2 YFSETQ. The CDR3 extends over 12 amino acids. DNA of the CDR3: TGCGCCAGCAGCGTGGACAGGCATGGCTACACCTTC. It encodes CASSVDRHGYTF.

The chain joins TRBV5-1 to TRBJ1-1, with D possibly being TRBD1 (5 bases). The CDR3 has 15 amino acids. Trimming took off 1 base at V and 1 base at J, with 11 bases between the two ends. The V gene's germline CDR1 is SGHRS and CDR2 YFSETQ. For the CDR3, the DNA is TGCGCCAGCAGCTTGAGGCAGGGTGAGAACACTGAAGCTTTCTTT. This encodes CASSLRQGENTEAFF.